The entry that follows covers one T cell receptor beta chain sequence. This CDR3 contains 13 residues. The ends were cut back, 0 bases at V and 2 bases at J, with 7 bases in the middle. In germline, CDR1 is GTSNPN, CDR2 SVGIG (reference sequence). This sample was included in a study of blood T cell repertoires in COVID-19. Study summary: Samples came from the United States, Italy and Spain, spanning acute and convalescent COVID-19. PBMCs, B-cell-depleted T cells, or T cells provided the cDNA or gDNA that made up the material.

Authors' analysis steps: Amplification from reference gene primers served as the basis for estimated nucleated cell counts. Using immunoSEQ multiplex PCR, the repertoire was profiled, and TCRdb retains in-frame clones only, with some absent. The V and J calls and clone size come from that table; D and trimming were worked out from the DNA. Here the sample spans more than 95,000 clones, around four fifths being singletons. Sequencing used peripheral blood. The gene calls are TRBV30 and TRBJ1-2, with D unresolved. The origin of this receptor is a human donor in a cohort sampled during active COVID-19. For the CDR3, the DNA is TGTGCCTGGAGTGTAAAACAGAACTATGGCTACACCTTC. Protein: CAWSVKQNYGYTF.